This entry concerns a single T cell receptor (beta chain). No antigen is known for it. V lost 3 bases to trimming and J lost 7 bases; unmatched junction nucleotides: 8. The germline gives CDR1 SGHVS, CDR2 FQNEAQ. The length of the CDR3 is 16 residues. Amplification used 60 Vbeta primers and 13 Jbeta primers. Generated by immunoSEQ multiplex PCR, the TCRdb table keeps only in-frame clones and is missing some. Among over 100,000 clones, under 70% were seen once, and the ten largest hold around 9%. This sample was taken from a study of cytomegalovirus exposure and HLA in healthy donors. Findings and limits, study-wide: Most of the CMV-associated TCR beta chains (in a later analysis) appeared to be HLA-restricted.

The sample consisted of PBMCs. The receptor was isolated from a man aged 30-40 years in good health and CMV-seropositive. The chain recombines TRBV7-8 with TRBJ2-1; 11 positions agree with TRBD2. CDR3 loop: CASSFSSGRSGNEQFF. CDR3 bases: TGTGCCAGCAGCTTTTCTAGCGGGAGGAGCGGGAATGAGCAGTTCTTC.